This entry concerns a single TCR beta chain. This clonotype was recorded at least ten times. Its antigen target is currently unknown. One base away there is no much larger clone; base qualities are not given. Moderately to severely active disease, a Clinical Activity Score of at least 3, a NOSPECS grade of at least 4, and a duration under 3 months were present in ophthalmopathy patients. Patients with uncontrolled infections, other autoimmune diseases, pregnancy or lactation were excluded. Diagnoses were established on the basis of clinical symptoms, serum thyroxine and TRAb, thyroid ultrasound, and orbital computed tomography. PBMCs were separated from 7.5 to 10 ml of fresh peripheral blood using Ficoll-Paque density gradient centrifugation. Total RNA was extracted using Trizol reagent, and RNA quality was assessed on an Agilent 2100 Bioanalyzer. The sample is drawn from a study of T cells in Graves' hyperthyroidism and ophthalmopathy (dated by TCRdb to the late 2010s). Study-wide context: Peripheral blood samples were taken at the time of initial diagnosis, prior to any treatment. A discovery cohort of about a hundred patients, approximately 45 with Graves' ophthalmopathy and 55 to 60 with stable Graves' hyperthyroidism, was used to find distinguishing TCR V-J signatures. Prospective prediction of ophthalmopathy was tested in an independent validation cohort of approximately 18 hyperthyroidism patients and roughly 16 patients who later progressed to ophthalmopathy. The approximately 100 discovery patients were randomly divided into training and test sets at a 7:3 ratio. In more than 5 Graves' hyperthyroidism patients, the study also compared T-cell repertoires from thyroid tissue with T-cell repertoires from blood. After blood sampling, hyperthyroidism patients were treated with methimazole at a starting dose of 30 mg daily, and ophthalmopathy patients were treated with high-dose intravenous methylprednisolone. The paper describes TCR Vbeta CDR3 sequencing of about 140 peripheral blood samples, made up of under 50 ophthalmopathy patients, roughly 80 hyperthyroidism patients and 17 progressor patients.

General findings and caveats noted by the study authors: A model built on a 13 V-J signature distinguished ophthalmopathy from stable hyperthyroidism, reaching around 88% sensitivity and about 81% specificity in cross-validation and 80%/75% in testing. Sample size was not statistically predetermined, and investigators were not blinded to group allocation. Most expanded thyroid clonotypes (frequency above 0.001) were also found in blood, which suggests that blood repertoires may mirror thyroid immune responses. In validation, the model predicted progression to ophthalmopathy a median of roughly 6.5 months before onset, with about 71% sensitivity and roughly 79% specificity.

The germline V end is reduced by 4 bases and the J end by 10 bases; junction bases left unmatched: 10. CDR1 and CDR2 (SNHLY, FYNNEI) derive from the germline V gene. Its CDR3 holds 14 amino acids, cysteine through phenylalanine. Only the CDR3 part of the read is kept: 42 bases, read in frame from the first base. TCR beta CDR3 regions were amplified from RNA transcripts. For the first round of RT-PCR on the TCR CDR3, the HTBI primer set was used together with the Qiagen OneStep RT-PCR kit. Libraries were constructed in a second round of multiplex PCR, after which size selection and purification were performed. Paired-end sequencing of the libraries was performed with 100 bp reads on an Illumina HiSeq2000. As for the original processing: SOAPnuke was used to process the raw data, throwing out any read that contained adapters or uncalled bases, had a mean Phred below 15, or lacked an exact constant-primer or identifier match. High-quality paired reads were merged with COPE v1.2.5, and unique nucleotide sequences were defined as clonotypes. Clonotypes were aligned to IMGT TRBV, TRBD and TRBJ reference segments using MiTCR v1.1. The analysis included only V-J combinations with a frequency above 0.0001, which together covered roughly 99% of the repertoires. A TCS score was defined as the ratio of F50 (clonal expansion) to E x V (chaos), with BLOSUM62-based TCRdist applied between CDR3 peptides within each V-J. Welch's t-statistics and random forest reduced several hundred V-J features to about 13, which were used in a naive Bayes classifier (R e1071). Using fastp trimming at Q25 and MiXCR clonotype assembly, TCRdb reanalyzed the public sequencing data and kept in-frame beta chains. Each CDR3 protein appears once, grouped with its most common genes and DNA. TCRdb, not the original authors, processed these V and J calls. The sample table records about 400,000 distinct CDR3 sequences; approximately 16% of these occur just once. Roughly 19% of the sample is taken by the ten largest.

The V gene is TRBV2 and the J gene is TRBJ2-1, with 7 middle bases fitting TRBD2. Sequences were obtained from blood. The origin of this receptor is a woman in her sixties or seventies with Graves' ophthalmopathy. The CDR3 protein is CASSAQRGQQEQFF. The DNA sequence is TGTGCCAGCAGTGCTCAGCGGGGCCAACAGGAGCAGTTCTTC. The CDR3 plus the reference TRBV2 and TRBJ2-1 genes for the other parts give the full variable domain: EPEVTQTPSHQVTQMGQEVILRCVPISNHLYFYWYRQILGQKVEFLVSFYNNEISEKSEIFDDQFSVERPDGSNFTLKIRSTKLEDSAMYFCASSAQRGQQEQFFGPGTRLTVL.